These 11 T cell receptor beta chains came from one sample sequenced in a study of blood T cell repertoires in COVID-19. Generated by immunoSEQ multiplex PCR, the TCRdb table keeps only in-frame clones and is missing some. The data show 130,000 or so clones, with 80% to 85% seen just once and around 9.5% held by the top ten. The sequenced sample consisted of peripheral blood. The origin of the receptors is a man aged 25-40 years with COVID-19, enrolled during active disease.

In regard to this clone: Germline and junction disagree at one end, which may indicate a read error. This chain joins TRBV19 and TRBJ2-1, with TRBD2 as a possible D gene (5 bases). The CDR3 consists of 13 residues. Germline V gene data show CDR1 as LNHDA and CDR2 as SQIVND (reference sequence). CDR3 coding DNA: TGTGCCAGTAGTACGGGATCCTCCAATGAGCAGTTCTTC. Its protein is CASSTGSSNEQFF.

This clone was counted only a few times. This rearrangement joins TRBV5-5 to TRBJ2-7; perhaps TRBD1 as D (6 bases). Trimming left V 4 bases short and J 0 bases short, with 11 bases between. The CDR3 spans 14 residues. Germline V gene data show CDR1 as SGHKS and CDR2 as YYEKEE (reference sequence). For the CDR3, the DNA is TGTGCCAGCAGCCCGACAGGTAGCTCCTACGAGCAGTACTTC. It translates to CASSPTGSSYEQYF.

V is TRBV10-3 and J is TRBJ1-2, with a weak D call TRBD1 (6 bases). The germline V gene encodes CDR1 ENHRY and CDR2 SYGVKD. Between the trimmed V and J ends, which lost 2 bases and 5 bases, there was a span of 15 bases. This CDR3 has 15 amino acids. The CDR3 DNA sequence: TGTGCCATCAGTGAGAGAAGGGGGAATTGGTATGGCTACACCTTC. It codes for CAISERRGNWYGYTF.

This chain connects TRBV15 to TRBJ2-7, with a possible D match to TRBD2 (7 bases). Per germline, CDR1 LNHNV and CDR2 YYDKDF (reference sequence). The CDR3 sequence is 14 residues long. Trimming removed 5 bases at V and 3 bases at J, with 14 bases between. DNA for the CDR3: TGTGCCACCAGCCGCCCGGGGGGCCACTACGAGCAGTACTTC. It specifies CATSRPGGHYEQYF. Drawing the rest from reference TRBV15 and TRBJ2-7, the complete variable domain is DAMVIQNPRYQVTQFGKPVTLSCSQTLNHNVMYWYQQKSSQAPKLLFHYYDKDFNNEADTPDNFQSRRPNTSFCFLDIRSPGLGDTAMYLCATSRPGGHYEQYFGPGTRLTVT.

The CDR3 DNA reads TGTGCCAGCAGGGGGACAGTTGAAGCTTTCTTT. Its protein product is CASRGTVEAFF. The rearrangement joins TRBV2 to TRBJ1-1; 7 bases line up with TRBD1. V was pared by 6 bases and J by 7 bases, with 2 bases of the junction left unmatched. CDR3 length: 11 amino acids. Germline assignment: CDR1 SNHLY and CDR2 FYNNEI. The variable domain in full, completed from reference TRBV2 and TRBJ1-1, reads EPEVTQTPSHQVTQMGQEVILRCVPISNHLYFYWYRQILGQKVEFLVSFYNNEISEKSEIFDDQFSVERPDGSNFTLKIRSTKLEDSAMYFCASRGTVEAFFGQGTRLTVV.

The chain joins TRBV24-1 to TRBJ1-5, with 9 bases identical to TRBD1. Looked up from germline, CDR1 is KGHDR and CDR2 is SFDVKD. The CDR3 is 13 residues long. V lost 4 bases and J lost 6; bases outside the gene matches: 0. The CDR3 loop reads CATSEGQGQPQHF. CDR3 sequence (DNA): TGTGCCACCAGTGAGGGACAGGGTCAGCCCCAGCATTTT.

CDR3 amino acids: CASSLYYRTGGYEQYF. CDR3 DNA sequence: TGTGCCAGCAGTTTATACTACCGGACAGGGGGCTACGAGCAGTACTTC. The chain employs TRBV27 and TRBJ2-7, with 10 positions matching TRBD1. V shed 1 base and J 3 bases; nucleotides not matched to a gene: 6. Germline lookup yields CDR1 MNHEY and CDR2 SMNVEV (reference sequence). There are 16 residues in the CDR3.

This chain connects TRBV6-1 to TRBJ2-7, with D possibly TRBD2 on 7 matching bases. Germline CDR1 is MNHNS and CDR2 is SASEGT. V was shortened by 3 bases and J by 5 bases, with 14 bases between the two germline ends. The CDR3 consists of 14 residues. The CDR3 DNA follows: TGTGCCAGCAGTGAGGGGGGGCGCGCGGACGAGCAGTACTTC. Its protein product is CASSEGGRADEQYF.

The chain links TRBV20-1 to TRBJ2-1; TRBD2 agrees at 8 bases. The CDR3 is made up of 11 amino acids. Germline V lookup: CDR1 DFQATT, CDR2 SNEGSKA (reference sequence). V lost 2 bases and J lost 10; bases outside the gene matches: 1. The CDR3: CSARRLAEQFF. For the CDR3, the DNA is TGCAGTGCTAGAAGACTAGCGGAGCAGTTCTTC.

This clone was seen once. The chain combines TRBV7-9 with TRBJ1-4; 8 positions agree with TRBD1. The CDR3 consists of 17 residues. The J segment lost 0 bases and the V segment lost 5 bases, leaving 8 bases of the junction unmatched. CDR1 and CDR2 (germline): SEHNR, FQNEAQ (reference sequence). The CDR3 sequence: CASSAGQGFATNEKLFF. The CDR3, as DNA: TGTGCCAGCAGCGCCGGACAGGGCTTTGCAACTAATGAAAAACTGTTTTTT.

V and J are TRBV11-1 and TRBJ2-3; 10 bases are a match to TRBD1. The CDR3 is 14 residues long. Losses at the gene ends were 6 bases for V and 5 bases for J; bases not matched to a gene: 5. The V gene's germline CDR1 is SGHAT and CDR2 FQDESV (reference sequence). The CDR3 DNA is TGTGCCAGCAGTTTTGGACAGGGGGAAGATACGCAGTATTTT. This gives the protein CASSFGQGEDTQYF.